The 12 T cell receptor beta chains reported below all come from one sample, sequenced in a study of Ad26.COV2.S vaccination and SARS-CoV-2 variants. Treatment given: 15 to 20 received Ad26.COV2.S at low or high dose, single or two shots; five or six received placebo; per-sample allocation not given. Sampling was done on day 63 after the first vaccine or placebo injection. Repertoires were generated with immunoSEQ multiplex PCR, while TCRdb's copy carries only in-frame clones and drops some. The sample has fewer than 900,000 clones, more than 80% seen once. The sample consisted of peripheral blood, taken in a trial of Ad26.COV2.S vaccine versus placebo. The source of these receptors is a person between 18 and 60 years old who received the Ad26.COV2.S COVID-19 vaccine or a placebo.

J is TRBJ2-7 and V is TRBV12-3 or TRBV12-4; D unresolved. The CDR3 is 13 residues long. The V gene lost 6 bases and the J gene lost 2 bases, with 11 bases spanning the gap. CDR3 in amino acids: CASRYGPTYEQYF. The CDR3 DNA sequence: TGTGCCAGCAGATACGGGCCAACCTACGAGCAGTACTTC.

The rearrangement links TRBV18 to TRBJ1-5, with D possibly being TRBD1 (6 bases). The V and J ends lost 5 bases and 2 bases respectively, with 10 bases between them. The CDR3 is 14 amino acids. The germline gives CDR1 KGHSH, CDR2 LQKENI. This CDR3 reads CASSRAGGNQPQHF. Here the CDR3 DNA reads TGTGCCAGCTCAAGAGCAGGGGGCAATCAGCCCCAGCATTTT.

About this clone: In the same sample, other DNA sequences code for this CDR3. The chain employs TRBV3-1 (or the pseudogene TRBV3-2) and TRBJ1-1; D is unclear. CDR1 is LGHDT, CDR2 YNNKEL, per germline (reference sequence). CDR3 length: 13 amino acids. V lost 3 bases and J lost 5, with 10 bases in between. The CDR3 loop reads CASSQVLGTEAFF. The CDR3 DNA is TGTGCCAGCAGCCAGGTGTTAGGGACTGAAGCTTTCTTT.

The rearrangement uses TRBV6-2 or TRBV6-3 and TRBJ1-1; no clear D. Germline CDR1 is MNHEY and CDR2 is SVGEGT. CDR3 length: 12 amino acids. V lost 0 bases and J lost 10, with 9 bases in between. The CDR3 nucleotides read TGTGCCAGCAGTTACTCGGTGGCTAGAGCTTTCTTT. Its translation is CASSYSVARAFF.

This clone was picked up one time. This chain uses TRBV11-2 with TRBJ1-1; no clear D. The V gene's germline CDR1 is SGHAT and CDR2 FQNNGV. This CDR3 comprises 17 residues. The ends were cut back, 4 bases at V and 3 bases at J, with 21 bases in the middle. CDR3 loop: CASSSYAGFKLDTEAFF. The CDR3 bases are TGTGCCAGCAGCTCCTACGCGGGGTTTAAACTAGACACTGAAGCTTTCTTT.

The genes are TRBV2 and TRBJ1-6; 8 positions match TRBD1. The length of the CDR3 is 15 residues. Germline values: CDR1 SNHLY, CDR2 FYNNEI. The trim removed 5 bases at V and 10 bases at J, leaving 10 bases unmatched. In DNA, the CDR3 is TGTGCCAGCAGTCTCACGACAGGGGCCGCCTCACCCCTCCACTTT. It yields the protein CASSLTTGAASPLHF.

The V and J genes are TRBV6-5 and TRBJ2-3; possibly TRBD1 for D (8 bases). V lost 6 bases and J lost 8, with 12 bases in between. The CDR3 consists of 12 residues. Looked up from germline, CDR1 is MNHEY and CDR2 is SVGAGI. CDR3 sequence reads: CASSYRGGTQYF. CDR3 nucleotides: TGTGCCAGCAGCTACAGGGGGGGTACGCAGTATTTT.

V usage is TRBV29-1 and J usage is TRBJ2-1; the D is unclear. The CDR3 has 10 residues. Trimming shortened V by 7 bases and J by 5 bases, and 6 bases separated the two germline ends. In germline, CDR1 is SQVTM, CDR2 ANQGSEA. In DNA, the CDR3 is TGCAGCGGCTCAAACAATGAGCAGTTCTTC. This translates into CSGSNNEQFF.

The chain employs TRBV5-4 and TRBJ2-5; 10 bases agree with TRBD1. V lost 2 bases, J lost 5 bases, and 6 bases stayed unmatched. Germline CDR1 reads SGHNT; CDR2 reads YYREEE (reference sequence). The CDR3 contains 15 residues. The CDR3 loop reads CASSLTGTGEETQYF. The CDR3 nucleotides are TGTGCCAGCAGCTTAACCGGGACAGGGGAGGAGACCCAGTACTTC.

This clone was detected only once. The CDR3 DNA follows: TGTGCCTGGAATGTTTCGCGACAGTCGGGTGGAACTGAAGCTTTCTTT. This sequence encodes CAWNVSRQSGGTEAFF. This chain links TRBV30 with TRBJ1-1; tentatively, D is TRBD1 (5 bases). Per germline, CDR1 GTSNPN and CDR2 SVGIG (reference sequence). V was trimmed by 4 bases and J by 5 bases, leaving 23 bases between them. The CDR3 spans 16 residues.

The V and J genes are TRBV3-1 (or the pseudogene TRBV3-2) and TRBJ1-1; D is ambiguous. The CDR3 sequence is 14 residues long. The V gene's germline CDR1 is LGHDT and CDR2 YNNKEL (reference sequence). Between the trimmed V and J ends, which lost 5 bases and 0 bases, there was a span of 10 bases. DNA of the CDR3: TGTGCCAGCAGCATAAGACACCTGAACACTGAAGCTTTCTTT. It is translated as CASSIRHLNTEAFF.

This chain uses TRBV27 with TRBJ1-5; TRBD1 agrees at 7 bases. The CDR3 totals 15 residues. V shed 6 bases and J 4 bases; nucleotides not matched to a gene: 9. The germline V gene has CDR1 MNHEY and CDR2 SMNVEV (reference sequence). The CDR3 protein is CASSPGQTPNQPQHF. CDR3 in DNA: TGTGCCAGCAGCCCGGGACAGACGCCTAATCAGCCCCAGCATTTT.